These 15 T cell receptor beta chains were all obtained from the same sample, sequenced in a study of immune cell composition in non-small cell lung cancer. The repertoire was sequenced with immunoSEQ multiplex PCR; TCRdb's copy has only in-frame clones and lacks some. The sample lists about 8,700 clones, 65% to 70% occurring once. Normal lung sampling was at least 3 cm from the tumour, as distant as possible. Sequencing was performed on non-adjacent lung tissue. These receptors came from a human donor with non-small cell lung cancer.

V and J are TRBV18 and TRBJ1-4, with D possibly matching TRBD1 (5 bases). Germline V gene data show CDR1 as KGHSH and CDR2 as LQKENI. The CDR3 has 13 amino acids. Trimming removed 3 bases from V and 6 bases from J, with 8 bases in between. The CDR3 region is CASSPGLHEKLFF. The CDR3 DNA reads as TGTGCCAGCTCACCGGGACTCCATGAAAAACTGTTTTTT.

The chain employs TRBV4-3 and TRBJ1-2; 7 positions agree with TRBD1. The CDR3 runs to 16 residues. Trimming removed 0 bases from V and 6 bases from J; junction bases left unmatched: 10. Germline-derived CDR1 and CDR2 are LGHNA and YSLEER. CDR3 nucleotide sequence: TGCGCCAGCAGCCAAGATCTGAGAGGGGGCGTGGATGGCTACACCTTC. Protein sequence: CASSQDLRGGVDGYTF.

This clone was detected only once. V and J are TRBV7-9 and TRBJ1-2; 10 nucleotides line up with TRBD1. The CDR3 is 15 amino acids. Germline V gene lookup returns CDR1 SEHNR and CDR2 FQNEAQ (reference sequence). V gave up 1 base and J gave up 6 bases; unmatched junction bases: 5. Written as DNA, the CDR3 is TGTGCCAGCAGCTTAGTAGGACAGGGGGTTAATGGCTACACCTTC. It yields the protein CASSLVGQGVNGYTF.

V usage is TRBV21-1 and J usage is TRBJ1-2; whether TRBD1, the table's D call, matches the DNA was not checked. TRBV21-1 is termed a pseudogene. The CDR3 has 16 amino acids. CDR3 residues: CASSKSGPGHRRGYTF. The CDR3 bases are TGTGCCAGCAGCAAAAGTGGCCCGGGACACAGACGTGGCTACACCTTC.

The chain links TRBV19 to TRBJ2-5; tentative D call: TRBD2 (6 bases). Trimming took off 1 base at V and 5 bases at J, with 11 bases between the two ends. In germline, CDR1 is LNHDA, CDR2 SQIVND (reference sequence). This CDR3 is 14 amino acids long. CDR3 sequence reads: CASSIGREVETQYF. CDR3 nucleotides: TGTGCCAGTAGTATAGGTAGGGAGGTCGAGACCCAGTACTTC.

CDR3: CASSSPDSRLSEAFF. CDR3 bases: TGTGCCAGCAGCTCTCCGGACAGTCGTTTGTCTGAAGCTTTCTTT. The V and J genes are TRBV7-9 and TRBJ1-1; tentative D call: TRBD1 (6 bases). Deletions cut 4 bases from V and 6 bases from J, with 18 bases between. The CDR3 runs 15 residues. Germline CDR1 reads SEHNR; CDR2 reads FQNEAQ (reference sequence).

The chain combines TRBV6-5 with TRBJ1-1; D uncertain. Germline loops: CDR1 MNHEY, CDR2 SVGAGI. The CDR3 covers 11 residues. V shed 5 bases and J shed 8 bases, with 9 bases lying between them. This CDR3 reads CASSNSREAFF. CDR3 in DNA: TGTGCCAGCAGTAATTCTAGAGAAGCTTTCTTT.

This clone occurred once. The genes are TRBV19 and TRBJ2-3; 8 bases agree with TRBD2. J lost 0 bases, V lost 6 bases, and 14 bases had no gene match. The CDR3 extends over 18 amino acids. Germline values: CDR1 LNHDA, CDR2 SQIVND (reference sequence). The CDR3 DNA sequence: TGTGCCAGTAGCCACCAAACCATACTAGCGGCTAGCACAGATACGCAGTATTTT. Its translation is CASSHQTILAASTDTQYF. The variable domain in full, with the rest retrieved from reference TRBV19 and TRBJ2-3, is DGGITQSPKYLFRKEGQNVTLSCEQNLNHDAMYWYRQDPGQGLRLIYYSQIVNDFQKGDIAEGYSVSREKKESFPLTVTSAQKNPTAFYLCASSHQTILAASTDTQYFGPGTRLTVL.

This clone was observed a few times. This chain links TRBV5-1 with TRBJ1-2; TRBD1 agrees at 7 bases. CDR3 length: 13 residues. Germline V gene lookup returns CDR1 SGHRS and CDR2 YFSETQ. Trimming at V came to 4 bases and at J to 3 bases, leaving 3 bases not matched to a gene. The chain's CDR3 is CASSDGQDYGYTF. CDR3 coding DNA: TGCGCCAGCAGCGACGGACAGGACTATGGCTACACCTTC. The entire variable domain, with the rest obtained from reference TRBV5-1 and TRBJ1-2, is as follows: KAGVTQTPRYLIKTRGQQVTLSCSPISGHRSVSWYQQTPGQGLQFLFEYFSETQRNKGNFPGRFSGRQFSNSRSEMNVSTLELGDSALYLCASSDGQDYGYTFGSGTRLTVV.

As to this clone: Its ends do not fully match the called genes, so a read error is possible. The chain carries TRBV7-2 and TRBJ2-7, with 12 bases matching TRBD1. This CDR3 spans 12 amino acids. CDR1 SGHTA and CDR2 FQGNSA come from the germline V gene. CDR3: CASSLAGQGANF. The DNA of the CDR3 is TGTGCCAGCAGCTTAGCGGGACAGGGGGCGAACTTC.

This clone was observed a few times. The chain couples TRBV6-5 to TRBJ1-4, with a possible D match to TRBD1 (6 bases). This CDR3 spans 15 amino acids. Germline CDR1 and CDR2: MNHEY and SVGAGI. V gave up 6 bases and J gave up 7 bases, with 18 bases separating them. CDR3 loop: CASRSSKRGTEKLFF. The CDR3 nucleotides are TGTGCCAGCAGGTCCTCAAAAAGGGGGACTGAAAAACTGTTTTTT.

The chain has TRBV25-1 and TRBJ1-4, with a possible D match to TRBD1 (5 bases). The CDR3 runs 12 residues. V lost 8 bases to trimming and J lost 11 bases, with 15 bases between them. The germline V gene encodes CDR1 MGHDK and CDR2 SYGVNS. This chain's CDR3 is CASQRGGDKLFF. The DNA for the CDR3 is TGTGCCAGCCAGAGGGGAGGGGATAAACTGTTTTTT.

This sequence joins TRBV5-6 and TRBJ2-3; TRBD2 matches 11 bases. Germline trimming cut 4 bases from V and 2 bases from J; bases unmatched to any gene: 6. The CDR3 contains 16 residues. Germline V lookup: CDR1 SGHDT, CDR2 YYEEEE. CDR3 protein: CASSPGLADFTDTQYF. CDR3 sequence (DNA): TGTGCCAGCAGCCCGGGACTAGCGGACTTCACAGATACGCAGTATTTT.

The chain recombines TRBV29-1 with TRBJ2-7; D gene uncertain. Germline CDR1 and CDR2: SQVTM and ANQGSEA. The V gene lost 4 bases and the J gene lost 2 bases, with 12 bases spanning the gap. The CDR3 sequence is 13 residues long. The CDR3 DNA follows: TGCAGCGTTGCGGTCTTAAGTGCCTACGAGCAGTACTTC. This translates into CSVAVLSAYEQYF.

The genes are TRBV7-6 and TRBJ2-2; TRBD2 matches at 7 bases. J lost 3 bases, V lost 2 bases, and 3 bases had no gene match. CDR1 and CDR2 (germline): SGHVS, FNYEAQ. CDR3 length equals 15 residues. The CDR3 sequence is CASSLLGGDTGELFF. The CDR3 DNA reads TGTGCCAGCAGCTTATTGGGGGGGGACACCGGGGAGCTGTTTTTT.